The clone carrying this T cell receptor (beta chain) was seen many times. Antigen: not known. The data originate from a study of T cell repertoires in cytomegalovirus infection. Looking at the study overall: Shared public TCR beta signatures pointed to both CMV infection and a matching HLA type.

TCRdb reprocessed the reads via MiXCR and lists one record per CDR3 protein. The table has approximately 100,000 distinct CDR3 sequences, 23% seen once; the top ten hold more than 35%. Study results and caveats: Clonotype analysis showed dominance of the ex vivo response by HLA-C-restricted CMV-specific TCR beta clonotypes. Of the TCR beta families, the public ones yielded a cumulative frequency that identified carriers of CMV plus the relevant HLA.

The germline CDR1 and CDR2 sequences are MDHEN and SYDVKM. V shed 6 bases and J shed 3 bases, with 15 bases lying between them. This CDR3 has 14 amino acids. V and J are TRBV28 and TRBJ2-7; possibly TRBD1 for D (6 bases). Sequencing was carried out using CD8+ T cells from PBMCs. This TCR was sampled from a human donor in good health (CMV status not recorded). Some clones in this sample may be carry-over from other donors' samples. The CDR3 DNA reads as TGTGCCAGCAGCCTGGACAGAGATGGCTACGAGCAGTACTTC. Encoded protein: CASSLDRDGYEQYF.